A selection of T cell receptor beta chains follows, all from one sample in a study of cytomegalovirus exposure and HLA in healthy donors. Sequenced by immunoSEQ multiplex PCR; TCRdb stores in-frame clones only, minus some. Of approximately 150,000 clones in the sample, around 90% are singletons; the top ten hold 4.5%. The sequencing sample was made of PBMCs. Receptors were obtained from a man aged 18 to 35 in good health and CMV-seropositive. CDR3s include the opening cysteine and the closing phenylalanine or tryptophan. A D gene is named only where the DNA matches it firmly. The listing skips clone size in some rows; elsewhere it reads once, few, many or a size class.

CDR3: CASSPLWGAGGSDEQYF
DNA: TGTGCCAGCAGCCCCCTCTGGGGTGCAGGGGGCTCGGACGAGCAGTACTTC
size: NA
V: TRBV4-2
D: TRBD1
J: TRBJ2-7

CDR3: CASFGQTNQPQHF
DNA: TGTGCCAGCTTCGGACAGACGAATCAGCCCCAGCATTTT
size: NA
V: TRBV27
D: NA
J: TRBJ1-5

CDR3: CAISEPDGGTEAFF
DNA: TGTGCCATCAGTGAACCTGACGGGGGCACTGAAGCTTTCTTT
size: NA
V: TRBV10-3
D: NA
J: TRBJ1-1

CDR3: CASSQDPGGAYGYTF
DNA: TGCGCCAGCAGCCAAGATCCAGGGGGTGCCTATGGCTACACCTTC
size: few
V: TRBV4-1
D: TRBD1
J: TRBJ1-2

CDR3: CAWSEGIASPERQYF
DNA: TGTGCCTGGAGTGAGGGGATAGCCTCTCCCGAGCGGCAGTACTTC
size: once
V: TRBV30
D: NA
J: TRBJ2-7

CDR3: CASAQVTTGELFF
DNA: TGTGCCAGCGCCCAGGTGACCACCGGGGAGCTGTTTTTT
size: NA
V: TRBV25-1
D: NA
J: TRBJ2-2

CDR3: CASSRGKSNAFF
DNA: TGTGCCAGCAGCCGCGGCAAGTCCAACGCTTTCTTT
size: NA
V: TRBV6-5
D: NA
J: TRBJ1-1

CDR3: CASSPSGSRSYEQYF
DNA: TGTGCCAGCAGCCCTAGCGGGAGTAGGTCCTACGAGCAGTACTTC
size: NA
V: TRBV4-2
D: TRBD2
J: TRBJ2-7

CDR3: CATSSWGRGLGMDF
DNA: TGTGCCACCAGCAGCTGGGGGAGAGGACTAGGTATGGACTTC
size: NA
V: TRBV15
D: TRBD2
J: TRBJ2-7

CDR3: CASQGGYRAQNYGYTF
DNA: TGTGCCTCGCAGGGGGGCTACAGGGCACAGAACTATGGCTACACCTTC
size: NA
V: TRBV7-8
D: TRBD1
J: TRBJ1-2

CDR3: CASSASGSSYEQYF
DNA: TGTGCCAGCAGTGCCAGCGGGAGCTCCTACGAGCAGTACTTC
size: NA
V: TRBV25-1
D: TRBD2
J: TRBJ2-7

CDR3: CASSPDRISNQPQHF
DNA: TGTGCCAGCAGCCCGGACAGGATTAGCAATCAGCCCCAGCATTTT
size: NA
V: TRBV6-6
D: TRBD1
J: TRBJ1-5

CDR3: CASAGGNSPLHF
DNA: TGTGCCAGCGCAGGGGGGAATTCACCCCTCCACTTT
size: NA
V: TRBV7-9
D: TRBD1
J: TRBJ1-6

CDR3: CASTLTSGGYEQYF
DNA: TGTGCCAGCACCTTAACGTCAGGGGGCTACGAGCAGTACTTC
size: NA
V: TRBV28
D: TRBD1
J: TRBJ2-7

CDR3: CASSPANGWGYTF
DNA: TGTGCCAGTAGTCCGGCCAACGGGTGGGGCTACACCTTC
size: NA
V: TRBV19
D: NA
J: TRBJ1-2

CDR3: CASSQTGNTEAFF
DNA: TGCGCCAGCAGCCAAACAGGGAACACTGAAGCTTTCTTT
size: NA
V: TRBV4-1
D: NA
J: TRBJ1-1

CDR3: CASSLEQNDGYTF
DNA: TGCGCCAGCAGCTTGGAACAGAATGATGGCTACACCTTC
size: NA
V: TRBV5-1
D: NA
J: TRBJ1-2

CDR3: CASSDRLGEQYF
DNA: TGTGCCAGCAGTGACAGGTTGGGCGAGCAGTACTTC
size: NA
V: TRBV6-5
D: NA
J: TRBJ2-7

CDR3: CASGPGSQDTEAFF
DNA: TGTGCCAGCGGCCCCGGTTCGCAGGACACTGAAGCTTTCTTT
size: NA
V: TRBV5-4
D: NA
J: TRBJ1-1

CDR3: CASSSQRGASTDTQYF
DNA: TGTGCCAGCAGCTCCCAGCGGGGGGCCTCCACAGATACGCAGTATTTT
size: NA
V: TRBV5-4
D: TRBD2
J: TRBJ2-3

CDR3: CASSQRGTTEAFF
DNA: TGTGCCAGCAGCCAGAGGGGGACCACTGAAGCTTTCTTT
size: NA
V: TRBV7-8
D: NA
J: TRBJ1-1

CDR3: CASSHLSGRSTDTQYF
DNA: TGTGCCAGCAGCCATCTTAGCGGGAGGAGCACAGATACGCAGTATTTT
size: NA
V: TRBV11-1
D: TRBD2
J: TRBJ2-3

CDR3: CATQGSFLTDTQYF
DNA: TGTGCCACCCAGGGAAGCTTTTTAACAGATACGCAGTATTTT
size: NA
V: TRBV6-6
D: NA
J: TRBJ2-3

CDR3: CASSPRTGGGGYTF
DNA: TGTGCCAGCAGCCCTCGCACAGGGGGCGGTGGCTACACCTTC
size: NA
V: TRBV9
D: TRBD1
J: TRBJ1-2

CDR3: CASSWRTLGQTNEKLFF
DNA: TGTGCCAGCAGCTGGCGGACTCTGGGACAGACTAATGAAAAACTGTTTTTT
size: NA
V: TRBV2
D: TRBD1
J: TRBJ1-4

CDR3: CASSPYRVGQMDTEAFF
DNA: TGCGCCAGCAGCCCTTACAGGGTAGGGCAGATGGACACTGAAGCTTTCTTT
size: NA
V: TRBV5-1
D: NA
J: TRBJ1-1

CDR3: CASSRTGQGYEQYF
DNA: TGTGCCAGTAGTCGGACAGGCCAAGGCTACGAGCAGTACTTC
size: NA
V: TRBV19
D: TRBD1
J: TRBJ2-7

CDR3: CASIRTGGDGYTF
DNA: TGTGCCAGCATTCGGACAGGGGGAGATGGCTACACCTTC
size: once
V: TRBV28
D: TRBD1
J: TRBJ1-2

CDR3: CASRGQRRSYNEQFF
DNA: TGTGCCAGCAGAGGACAGCGAAGAAGTTACAATGAGCAGTTCTTC
size: NA
V: TRBV6-1
D: NA
J: TRBJ2-1

CDR3: CASSFASGRAGDTQYF
DNA: TGTGCCAGCAGTTTTGCTAGCGGGAGGGCAGGGGATACGCAGTATTTT
size: NA
V: TRBV27
D: TRBD2
J: TRBJ2-3

CDR3: CASSQDFGLADPYNEQFF
DNA: TGCGCCAGCAGCCAAGATTTTGGGCTAGCGGACCCCTACAATGAGCAGTTCTTC
size: NA
V: TRBV4-1
D: TRBD2
J: TRBJ2-1

CDR3: CASSIGSWTGELFF
DNA: TGTGCCAGCAGCATCGGGAGTTGGACCGGGGAGCTGTTTTTT
size: NA
V: TRBV5-6
D: NA
J: TRBJ2-2

CDR3: CASTETLAKNIQYF
DNA: TGTGCCAGCACGGAGACGTTAGCCAAAAACATTCAGTACTTC
size: NA
V: TRBV11-2
D: NA
J: TRBJ2-4

CDR3: CASSLAGTTYGYTF
DNA: TGTGCCAGCAGCTTAGCCGGGACAACATATGGCTACACCTTC
size: few
V: TRBV7-9
D: NA
J: TRBJ1-2

CDR3: CASSAPGNGYTF
DNA: TGTGCCAGCAGCGCTCCCGGGAACGGCTACACCTTC
size: NA
V: TRBV27
D: NA
J: TRBJ1-2

CDR3: CASSQATLAGNYEQYF
DNA: TGCGCCAGCAGCCAAGCCACACTAGCGGGGAATTACGAGCAGTACTTC
size: NA
V: TRBV4-1
D: TRBD2
J: TRBJ2-7

CDR3: CASSRQGDRSPLHF
DNA: TGTGCCAGCAGCCGACAGGGCGATAGGTCACCCCTCCACTTT
size: NA
V: TRBV13
D: TRBD1
J: TRBJ1-6

CDR3: CASRNSGSAVGELFF
DNA: TGTGCCAGTAGAAATTCCGGATCAGCGGTCGGGGAGCTGTTTTTT
size: NA
V: TRBV19
D: NA
J: TRBJ2-2

CDR3: CASRLTLGNTIYF
DNA: TGTGCCAGCAGGTTGACTCTGGGAAACACCATATATTTT
size: NA
V: TRBV2
D: NA
J: TRBJ1-3

CDR3: CASSYGTEDGYTF
DNA: TGTGCCAGCAGTTACGGGACAGAGGATGGCTACACCTTC
size: NA
V: TRBV6-5
D: TRBD1
J: TRBJ1-2

CDR3: CASSLEAGAPGEQYF
DNA: TGCGCCAGCAGCTTGGAAGCGGGGGCCCCCGGGGAGCAGTACTTC
size: once
V: TRBV5-1
D: TRBD2
J: TRBJ2-7

CDR3: CASSPPAANYGYTF
DNA: TGTGCCAGCTCACCACCGGCAGCTAACTATGGCTACACCTTC
size: NA
V: TRBV18
D: NA
J: TRBJ1-2

CDR3: CAARDTLTYEQYF
DNA: TGTGCCGCCCGGGACACACTGACCTACGAGCAGTACTTC
size: NA
V: TRBV28
D: NA
J: TRBJ2-7

CDR3: CASSRGTAGETQYF
DNA: TGTGCCAGCAGTCGCGGGACCGCTGGAGAGACCCAGTACTTC
size: NA
V: TRBV7-6
D: NA
J: TRBJ2-5

CDR3: CASSGGQGIGTGELFF
DNA: TGTGCCAGCAGCGGGGGACAGGGGATCGGCACCGGGGAGCTGTTTTTT
size: NA
V: TRBV9
D: TRBD1
J: TRBJ2-2

CDR3: CASSLTGTGTGNTIYF
DNA: TGTGCCAGCAGTTTAACAGGGACAGGGACTGGAAACACCATATATTTT
size: NA
V: TRBV28
D: TRBD1
J: TRBJ1-3

CDR3: CASSSDRDTQETQYF
DNA: TGTGCCAGCAGTTCGGACAGGGATACGCAAGAGACCCAGTACTTC
size: NA
V: TRBV25-1
D: TRBD1
J: TRBJ2-5

CDR3: CASSDDWSGGENTEAFF
DNA: TGCGCCAGCAGTGACGATTGGAGTGGAGGGGAGAACACTGAAGCTTTCTTT
size: NA
V: TRBV10-2
D: NA
J: TRBJ1-1

CDR3: CASSSHTTGGNEQYF
DNA: TGTGCCAGCAGCTCTCACACCACCGGAGGGAACGAGCAGTACTTC
size: few
V: TRBV7-2
D: NA
J: TRBJ2-7

CDR3: CAIPGQALSNTGELFF
DNA: TGTGCCATCCCGGGACAGGCCCTTTCGAACACCGGGGAGCTGTTTTTT
size: NA
V: TRBV2
D: TRBD1
J: TRBJ2-2

CDR3: CASSPQGNEQYF
DNA: TGCGCCAGCAGTCCTCAGGGTAACGAGCAGTACTTC
size: few
V: TRBV5-1
D: NA
J: TRBJ2-7

CDR3: CSVVHPGGKLFF
DNA: TGCAGCGTTGTCCACCCGGGTGGGAAACTGTTTTTT
size: NA
V: TRBV29-1
D: NA
J: TRBJ1-4